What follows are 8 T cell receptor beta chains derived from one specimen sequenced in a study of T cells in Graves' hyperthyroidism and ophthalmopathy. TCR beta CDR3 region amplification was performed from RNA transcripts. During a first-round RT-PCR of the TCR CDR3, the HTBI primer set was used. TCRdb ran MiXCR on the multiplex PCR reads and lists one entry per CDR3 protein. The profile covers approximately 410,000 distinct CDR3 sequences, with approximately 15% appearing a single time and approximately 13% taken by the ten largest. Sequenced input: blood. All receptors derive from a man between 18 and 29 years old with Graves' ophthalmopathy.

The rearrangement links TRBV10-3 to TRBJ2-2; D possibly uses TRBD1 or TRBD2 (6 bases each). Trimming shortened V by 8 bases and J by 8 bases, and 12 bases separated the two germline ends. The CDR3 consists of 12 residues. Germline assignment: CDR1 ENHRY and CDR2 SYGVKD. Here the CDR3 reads CAIPGGGGELFF. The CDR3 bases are TGTGCCATCCCCGGAGGGGGAGGGGAGCTGTTTTTT.

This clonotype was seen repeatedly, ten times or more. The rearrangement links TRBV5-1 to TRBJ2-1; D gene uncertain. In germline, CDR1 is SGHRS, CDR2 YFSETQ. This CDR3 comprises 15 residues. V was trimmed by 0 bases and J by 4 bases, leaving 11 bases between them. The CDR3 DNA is TGCGCCAGCAGCTTGGCAGCAGATTTTTACAATGAGCAGTTCTTC. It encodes CASSLAADFYNEQFF.

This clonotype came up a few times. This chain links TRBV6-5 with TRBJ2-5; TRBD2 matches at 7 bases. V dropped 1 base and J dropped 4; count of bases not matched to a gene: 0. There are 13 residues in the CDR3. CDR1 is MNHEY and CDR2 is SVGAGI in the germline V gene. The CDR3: CASSYWEGETQYF. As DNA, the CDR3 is TGTGCCAGCAGTTACTGGGAGGGAGAGACCCAGTACTTC.

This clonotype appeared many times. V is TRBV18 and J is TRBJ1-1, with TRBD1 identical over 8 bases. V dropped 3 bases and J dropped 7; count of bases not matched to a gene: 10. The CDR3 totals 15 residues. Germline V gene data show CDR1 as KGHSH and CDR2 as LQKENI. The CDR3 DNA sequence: TGTGCCAGCTCACCCCAGGGACAGGACAGCGATGAAGCTTTCTTT. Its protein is CASSPQGQDSDEAFF. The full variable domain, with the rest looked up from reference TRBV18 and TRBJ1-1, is NAGVMQNPRHLVRRRGQEARLRCSPMKGHSHVYWYRQLPEEGLKFMVYLQKENIIDESGMPKERFSAEFPKEGPSILRIQQVVRGDSAAYFCASSPQGQDSDEAFFGQGTRLTVV.

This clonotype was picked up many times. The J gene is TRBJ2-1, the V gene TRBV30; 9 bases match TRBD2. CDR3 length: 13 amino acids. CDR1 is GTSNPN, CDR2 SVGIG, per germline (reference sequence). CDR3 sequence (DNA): TGTGCATGCATTAGCGGGAGCTACAATGAGCAGTTCTTC. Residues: CACISGSYNEQFF.

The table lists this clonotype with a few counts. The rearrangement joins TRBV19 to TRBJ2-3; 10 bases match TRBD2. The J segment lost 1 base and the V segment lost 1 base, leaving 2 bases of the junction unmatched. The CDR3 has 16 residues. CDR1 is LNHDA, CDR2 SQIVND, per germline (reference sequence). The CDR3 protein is CASSIVLAGGTDTQYF. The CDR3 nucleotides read TGTGCCAGTAGTATAGTTCTAGCGGGGGGCACAGATACGCAGTATTTT.

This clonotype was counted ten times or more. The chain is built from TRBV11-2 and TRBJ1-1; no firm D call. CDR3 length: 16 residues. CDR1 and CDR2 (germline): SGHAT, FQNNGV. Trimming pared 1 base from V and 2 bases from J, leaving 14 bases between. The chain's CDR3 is CASSLVFSDLNTEAFF. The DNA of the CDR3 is TGTGCCAGCAGCTTAGTTTTCTCAGACTTAAACACTGAAGCTTTCTTT.

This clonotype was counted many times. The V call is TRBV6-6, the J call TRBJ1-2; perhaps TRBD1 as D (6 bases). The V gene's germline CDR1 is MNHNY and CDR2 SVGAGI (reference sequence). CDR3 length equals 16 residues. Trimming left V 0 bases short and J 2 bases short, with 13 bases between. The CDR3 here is CASSYSNPDRNYGYTF. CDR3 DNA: TGTGCCAGCAGTTACTCGAACCCCGACAGGAACTATGGCTACACCTTC.